One TCR beta chain is described in this entry. Its target is not known. Patients with uncontrolled infections, other autoimmune diseases, pregnancy or lactation were excluded. This sample is drawn from a study of T cells in Graves' hyperthyroidism and ophthalmopathy. The CDR3 regions of TCR beta were amplified from RNA transcripts. First-round RT-PCR with HTBI primers amplified the TCR CDR3 region. TCRdb ran MiXCR on the multiplex PCR reads and lists one entry per CDR3 protein. Among roughly 500,000 distinct CDR3 sequences listed, roughly 45% were seen once. The study, taken as a whole, reports: Blood also held most thyroid clonotypes expanded beyond 0.001. With a median lead of roughly 6.2 months before onset, the model predicted ophthalmopathy.

The CDR3 consists of 14 residues. The germline CDR1 and CDR2 sequences are MGHDK and SYGVNS. Trimming took 6 bases from V and 2 from J, leaving 13 bases between them. This receptor was identified in an adult woman with Graves' disease, either hyperthyroidism or ophthalmopathy (not recorded which). The rearrangement links TRBV25-1 to TRBJ1-2, with D uncertain. Sequenced sample: peripheral blood or thyroid tissue (not recorded which). This CDR3 reads CASSFWETNYGYTF. CDR3 sequence (DNA): TGTGCCAGCAGCTTCTGGGAAACCAACTATGGCTACACCTTC.